What follows is one T cell receptor (beta chain) and its context. These data are taken from a study of blood T cells in healthy people across ages. Next came a second PCR, run for about 6 to 12 cycles, which used a sample-barcoded 5' primer along with a J-beta primer mix. One entry per CDR3 protein, called by TCRdb with MiXCR from the 5' RACE reads. The table shows about 730,000 distinct CDR3 sequences, with around 40% occurring only once. The CDR3 spans 14 residues. CDR1 DFQATT and CDR2 SNEGSKA come from the germline V gene (reference sequence). The chain combines TRBV20-1 with TRBJ2-7; 14 nucleotides match TRBD2. The end of the DNA fits TRBJ2-5 better, so the J call may be wrong. The source is a woman aged 60-70 years in good health. Sequenced material: blood. The CDR3: CGVKTSGGEGTQYF. DNA of the CDR3: TGCGGTGTTAAGACTAGCGGGGGGGAAGGGACCCAGTACTTC.